The TCR beta chain described here comes from a study of blood T cells in healthy people across ages. The CDR3 loop spans 15 amino acids. The germline V gene encodes CDR1 SGHTA and CDR2 FQGTGA. Trimming cost V 0 bases and J 4 bases; bases outside gene matches: 2. It was with a sample-barcoded 5' primer and a J-beta primer mix that a second PCR of roughly 6 to 12 cycles was run. MiXCR, run by TCRdb on the 5' RACE reads, gives a single entry per CDR3 protein. This sample carries roughly 2 million distinct CDR3 sequences, around 48% of them seen once, and the ten largest clones take over 2%. The sequenced sample was blood. The rearrangement uses TRBV7-3 and TRBJ2-5, with TRBD2 matching over 10 bases. This sequence originates from a woman aged 40 to 50 in good health. CDR3 DNA: TGTGCCAGCAGCTTAACGGGACTAGCGCGAGAGACCCAGTACTTC. This sequence encodes CASSLTGLARETQYF.